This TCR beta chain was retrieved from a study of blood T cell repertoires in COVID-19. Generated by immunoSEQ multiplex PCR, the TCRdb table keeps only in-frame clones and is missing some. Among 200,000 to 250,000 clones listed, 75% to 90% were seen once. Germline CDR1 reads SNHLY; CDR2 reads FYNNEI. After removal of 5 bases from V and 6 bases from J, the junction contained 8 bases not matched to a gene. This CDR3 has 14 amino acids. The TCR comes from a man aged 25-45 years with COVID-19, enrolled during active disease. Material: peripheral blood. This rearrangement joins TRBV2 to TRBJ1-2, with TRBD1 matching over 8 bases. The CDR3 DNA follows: TGTGCCAGCAGTCCCGACAGGGGAAGGGATGGCTACACCTTC. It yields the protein CASSPDRGRDGYTF.